Here is one TCR beta chain with its context. The antigen is unknown. The data were produced by immunoSEQ multiplex PCR, yet TCRdb's version contains in-frame clones alone and is incomplete. The table has approximately 82,000 clones, approximately 74% seen once. The data derive from a study of vaccination effects on CD4 cells after COVID-19. Findings of the study overall: Marked clonal contraction was seen late after vaccination (in both infection- and vaccine-induced clones). Cross-reactivity toward common cold coronaviruses was confined to only 1 of 255 vaccine-induced clones in healthy vaccinees.

J was trimmed by 0 bases and V by 4 bases; bases with no gene match: 4. The germline V gene has CDR1 SGHDT and CDR2 YYEEEE. The CDR3 extends over 15 amino acids. Antigen-specific CD4+ T cells expanded by the ViraFEST assay with viral peptide pools were then sequenced. At the end of approximately 10 days of culture, CD4+ T cells were isolated. Researchers reported culturing 1.5 million to 2 million PBMC in each well, adding around 10 IU/ml IL-2 and 10 ug/ml peptides. The clonotype originates from a human donor who received a COVID-19 vaccine. The V call is TRBV5-6, the J call TRBJ2-3; the match to TRBD1 covers 8 bases. The sample was CD4+ T cells from PBMCs cultured with HCoV-229E spike peptides, taken before COVID-19 vaccination. DNA of the CDR3: TGTGCCAGCAGCCCACGGACAGGGAGCACAGATACGCAGTATTTT. It specifies CASSPRTGSTDTQYF.